Presented here are 32 T cell receptor beta chains from one specimen sequenced in a study of T cell changes during pregnancy in multiple sclerosis. TCRdb keeps only in-frame clones here, not all; method: immunoSEQ multiplex PCR. The data contain tens of thousands of clones, approximately 89% of them singletons. The sequenced sample was peripheral blood, obtained in the first trimester of pregnancy. The receptors come from a female donor with multiple sclerosis, enrolled in a pregnancy study.

The chain combines TRBV27 with TRBJ1-2; 7 positions agree with TRBD1. V lost 6 bases to trimming and J lost 4 bases; unmatched junction nucleotides: 14. This CDR3 region has 16 residues. Germline V gives CDR1 MNHEY, CDR2 SMNVEV (reference sequence). CDR3 sequence: CASRGTAQRSGYGYTF. The CDR3 DNA is TGTGCCAGCAGGGGGACAGCACAACGTTCGGGCTATGGCTACACCTTC.

V and J are TRBV5-5 and TRBJ2-2; possible D gene TRBD1, 5 bases. Between the trimmed V and J ends, which lost 2 bases and 1 base, there was a span of 12 bases. The CDR3 has 16 amino acids. Germline V gene sequence: CDR1 SGHKS, CDR2 YYEKEE (reference sequence). Here the CDR3 reads CASSFRDRQNTGELFF. In DNA, the CDR3 is TGTGCCAGCAGCTTCAGAGACAGACAGAACACCGGGGAGCTGTTTTTT.

The J gene is TRBJ2-7, the V gene TRBV7-2; 11 nucleotides agree with TRBD2. Germline V gene sequence: CDR1 SGHTA, CDR2 FQGNSA. J was trimmed by 3 bases and V by 5 bases; bases with no gene match: 6. The CDR3 totals 15 residues. The CDR3 is CASSPTSGGYYEQYF. In nucleotides, the CDR3 is TGTGCCAGCAGCCCTACTAGCGGGGGCTACTACGAGCAGTACTTC.

The gene calls are TRBV6-5 and TRBJ1-1, with TRBD1 identical over 8 bases. The junction had 5 bases not matched to a gene; V was cut back by 6 bases and J by 2 bases. Germline V gene lookup returns CDR1 MNHEY and CDR2 SVGAGI. This CDR3 comprises 14 residues. The CDR3, as DNA: TGTGCCAGCAGGGGGACAGGACCTAACACTGAAGCTTTCTTT. It translates to CASRGTGPNTEAFF.

V is TRBV5-5 and J is TRBJ2-2, with D tentatively TRBD2 (6 bases). The V gene lost 4 bases and the J gene lost 4 bases, with 17 bases spanning the gap. Germline V lookup: CDR1 SGHKS, CDR2 YYEKEE (reference sequence). This CDR3 is built from 16 residues. CDR3 nucleotides: TGTGCCAGCAGCCCCGGGACGACTAGGGGCACCGGGGAGCTGTTTTTT. Its protein product is CASSPGTTRGTGELFF.

J is TRBJ2-7 and V is TRBV5-1; TRBD2 might be the D (6 bases). This CDR3 has 14 amino acids. V shed 4 bases and J shed 4 bases, with 15 bases lying between them. Germline V CDR1 and CDR2: SGHRS, YFSETQ. The CDR3 region is CASSPGGLLYEQYF. As DNA, the CDR3 is TGCGCCAGCAGCCCTGGGGGACTCTTATACGAGCAGTACTTC.

The V gene is TRBV7-3, the J gene TRBJ1-5, with 11 bases matching TRBD1. This CDR3 contains 18 residues. V trimming: 3 bases; J trimming: 1 base; junction bases outside the gene matches: 8. Germline CDR1 reads SGHTA; CDR2 reads FQGTGA. In nucleotides, the CDR3 is TGTGCCAGCAGCTTCCGGGACAGGGGGTTGGGGAGCAATCAGCCCCAGCATTTT. It codes for CASSFRDRGLGSNQPQHF.

The V call is TRBV5-4, the J call TRBJ1-1; 7 bases agree with TRBD1. V trimming: 5 bases; J trimming: 4 bases; junction bases outside the gene matches: 8. Germline V gene lookup returns CDR1 SGHNT and CDR2 YYREEE (reference sequence). This CDR3 is built from 14 residues. CDR3 protein: CASSTGAGGTEAFF. The CDR3 bases are TGTGCCAGCAGTACAGGGGCAGGAGGCACTGAAGCTTTCTTT.

The rearrangement joins TRBV6-4 to TRBJ1-1; maybe TRBD1 (6 bases). CDR1 is MRHNA, CDR2 SNTAGT, per germline. The ends were cut back, 8 bases at V and 1 base at J, with 14 bases in the middle. This CDR3 contains 14 residues. The CDR3 DNA is TGTGCCAGCCGTCAAGGGACATCGAACACTGAAGCTTTCTTT. The encoded protein is CASRQGTSNTEAFF.

The rearrangement links TRBV6-1 to TRBJ2-6, with TRBD1 identical over 8 bases. This CDR3 has 18 residues. J gave up 0 bases and V 4 bases, and 8 bases lay outside the gene matches. The V gene's germline CDR1 is MNHNS and CDR2 SASEGT. CDR3 protein: CASSGDRKLPSGANVLTF. The CDR3 DNA reads TGTGCCAGCAGTGGGGACAGGAAACTCCCCTCTGGGGCCAACGTCCTGACTTTC.

There are a few counts of this clone. The V call is TRBV28, the J call TRBJ1-1; 7 bases fit TRBD1. CDR3 size: 14 residues. V was clipped by 1 base and J by 4 bases; unmatched bases: 3. The V gene's germline CDR1 is MDHEN and CDR2 SYDVKM. CDR3 sequence: CASSLSGGSTEAFF. The CDR3 DNA sequence: TGTGCCAGCAGTTTATCAGGGGGGTCCACTGAAGCTTTCTTT.

V and J are TRBV20-1 and TRBJ1-4, with D possibly being TRBD1 (5 bases). The germline V gene has CDR1 DFQATT and CDR2 SNEGSKA (reference sequence). The CDR3 consists of 11 residues. Deletions cut 2 bases from V and 14 bases from J, with 12 bases between. The DNA of the CDR3 is TGCAGTGCTAGAAAGGGAAAGGGGCTGTTTTTT. It specifies CSARKGKGLFF.

V usage is TRBV7-2 and J usage is TRBJ1-1, with D unclear. The length of the CDR3 is 13 residues. Per the germline V gene, CDR1 is SGHTA and CDR2 is FQGNSA. V lost 4 bases and J 3 bases, leaving 9 bases between the germline ends. CDR3 coding DNA: TGTGCCAGCAGCTACGACATCGACACTGAAGCTTTCTTT. Translation: CASSYDIDTEAFF.

The chain employs TRBV2 and TRBJ2-3; D not resolved. The length of the CDR3 is 14 residues. The V gene's germline CDR1 is SNHLY and CDR2 FYNNEI. The V end was cut by 7 bases, the J end by 0 bases, with 11 bases between. CDR3 sequence reads: CASKISVSTDTQYF. CDR3 nucleotides: TGTGCCAGCAAAATATCTGTCAGCACAGATACGCAGTATTTT.

The chain carries TRBV4-1 and TRBJ1-2; 8 bases match TRBD1. The CDR3 runs to 16 residues. V dropped 1 base and J dropped 3; count of bases not matched to a gene: 7. The germline gives CDR1 MGHRA, CDR2 YSYEKL. The CDR3, as DNA: TGCGCCAGCAGCCAAGGCCGGGGGACAGGCCACTATGGCTACACCTTC. Encoded protein: CASSQGRGTGHYGYTF.

This clone has just one count. This chain joins TRBV18 and TRBJ1-3, with a tentative D call TRBD1 (5 bases). Trimming pared 0 bases from V and 4 bases from J, leaving 10 bases between. The CDR3 has 15 amino acids. The germline V gene encodes CDR1 KGHSH and CDR2 LQKENI. CDR3 protein: CASSPPSRAGNTIYF. The CDR3 region has the DNA TGTGCCAGCTCACCACCATCCAGGGCAGGAAACACCATATATTTT.

The sample holds one count of this clone. V is TRBV2 and J is TRBJ2-1; TRBD2 is a possible D gene (5 bases). Germline V gene sequence: CDR1 SNHLY, CDR2 FYNNEI. This CDR3 region has 15 residues. Trimming pared 1 base from V and 4 bases from J, leaving 11 bases between. Here the CDR3 reads CASSEVERRYNEQFF. The CDR3 bases are TGTGCCAGCAGTGAAGTTGAGCGGAGATACAATGAGCAGTTCTTC.

The V and J genes are TRBV4-1 and TRBJ1-1, with 7 bases fitting TRBD1. CDR3 length: 14 residues. Trimming at V came to 1 base and at J to 3 bases, leaving 2 bases not matched to a gene. The germline V gene encodes CDR1 MGHRA and CDR2 YSYEKL. This CDR3 reads CASSQGQGDTEAFF. CDR3 DNA sequence: TGCGCCAGCAGCCAAGGTCAGGGGGACACTGAAGCTTTCTTT.

J is TRBJ1-1 and V is TRBV30; 7 nucleotides agree with TRBD1. Germline CDR1 reads GTSNPN; CDR2 reads SVGIG (reference sequence). With V trimmed by 4 bases and J by 3 bases, 5 bases remained unmatched. CDR3 length: 13 residues. CDR3 DNA sequence: TGTGCCTGGACGGGACAGAGGTACACTGAAGCTTTCTTT. Translated, it gives CAWTGQRYTEAFF.

The chain links TRBV5-1 to TRBJ2-1; D is possibly TRBD1 (11 bases). The CDR3 has 19 residues. V gave up 0 bases and J gave up 13 bases, with 32 bases separating them. Looked up from germline, CDR1 is SGHRS and CDR2 is YFSETQ. In nucleotides, the CDR3 is TGCGCCAGCAGCTTGGGGACAGGGGGCTCGAAGACTAGCGGGCTACCTCAGTTCTTC. Its protein product is CASSLGTGGSKTSGLPQFF.

This chain links TRBV5-1 with TRBJ2-1; 8 bases fit TRBD2. Germline CDR1 SGHRS, CDR2 YFSETQ. The CDR3 has 15 residues. The junction had 8 bases not matched to a gene; V was cut back by 5 bases and J by 4 bases. Here the CDR3 DNA reads TGCGCCAGCAGGGAGCGGGAGCGGGGTTACAATGAGCAGTTCTTC. It specifies CASRERERGYNEQFF.

This clone has just one count. This chain connects TRBV5-4 to TRBJ1-2; 11 nucleotides line up with TRBD1. The length of the CDR3 is 14 residues. Germline V gives CDR1 SGHNT, CDR2 YYREEE (reference sequence). V lost 5 bases to trimming and J lost 6 bases; unmatched junction nucleotides: 6. The CDR3 sequence: CASRGQGAPHGYTF. The CDR3 nucleotides are TGTGCCAGCAGAGGACAGGGGGCGCCCCATGGCTACACCTTC. The full variable domain, with the rest looked up from reference TRBV5-4 and TRBJ1-2, is ETGVTQSPTHLIKTRGQQVTLRCSSQSGHNTVSWYQQALGQGPQFIFQYYREEENGRGNFPPRFSGLQFPNYSSELNVNALELDDSALYLCASRGQGAPHGYTFGSGTRLTVV.

The chain carries TRBV15 and TRBJ2-7; tentative D call: TRBD2 (6 bases). Germline V gene lookup returns CDR1 LNHNV and CDR2 YYDKDF (reference sequence). This CDR3 is built from 13 residues. V lost 6 bases to trimming and J lost 5 bases, with 14 bases between them. CDR3 amino acids: CATRGQGGHEQYF. The CDR3 DNA follows: TGTGCCACCAGAGGGCAGGGAGGCCACGAGCAGTACTTC.

V and J are TRBV11-2 and TRBJ2-7; TRBD2 agrees at 7 bases. J gave up 3 bases and V 2 bases, and 10 bases lay outside the gene matches. CDR3 length equals 16 residues. Germline loops: CDR1 SGHAT, CDR2 FQNNGV. The CDR3 spells CASSLSEGTKFYEQYF. The CDR3 region has the DNA TGTGCCAGCAGCTTATCGGAGGGGACTAAGTTCTACGAGCAGTACTTC. The variable domain in full, completed from reference TRBV11-2 and TRBJ2-7, reads EAGVAQSPRYKIIEKRQSVAFWCNPISGHATLYWYQQILGQGPKLLIQFQNNGVVDDSQLPKDRFSAERLKGVDSTLKIQPAKLEDSAVYLCASSLSEGTKFYEQYFGPGTRLTVT.

DNA of the CDR3: TGTGCCAGCAGTTACGGCATCAACTCCTACGAGCAGTACTTC. Amino acid sequence: CASSYGINSYEQYF. The chain carries TRBV6-5 and TRBJ2-7; D unclear. The length of the CDR3 is 14 residues. Trimming removed 2 bases at V and 0 bases at J, with 8 bases between. Germline V lookup: CDR1 MNHEY, CDR2 SVGAGI.

The V call is TRBV5-1, the J call TRBJ2-5; 8 positions match TRBD1. The CDR3 consists of 15 residues. The germline V gene has CDR1 SGHRS and CDR2 YFSETQ. The J segment lost 6 bases and the V segment lost 3 bases, leaving 10 bases of the junction unmatched. The CDR3 sequence is CASSSSSQGGKTQYF. The CDR3 DNA is TGCGCCAGCAGCTCCAGCTCACAGGGGGGCAAGACCCAGTACTTC.

V and J are TRBV6-5 and TRBJ2-2; D ambiguous. V was cut by 1 base and J by 2 bases, with 8 bases left in between. The CDR3 totals 15 residues. Germline-derived CDR1 and CDR2 are MNHEY and SVGAGI. In nucleotides, the CDR3 is TGTGCCAGCAGTTACTTGGTGACAAACACCGGGGAGCTGTTTTTT. Translated: CASSYLVTNTGELFF.

CDR3: CASSLVTSGRYNEQFF. DNA for the CDR3: TGTGCCAGCAGCTTAGTTACTAGCGGGAGGTACAATGAGCAGTTCTTC. The V call is TRBV7-9, the J call TRBJ2-1; 12 bases are a match to TRBD2. This CDR3 region has 16 residues. The junction had 2 bases not matched to a gene; V was cut back by 1 base and J by 4 bases. Per the germline V gene, CDR1 is SEHNR and CDR2 is FQNEAQ (reference sequence).

This chain uses TRBV18 with TRBJ1-1; no clear D gene. The CDR3 consists of 16 residues. With 3 bases removed from V and 5 bases from J, the gap between germline ends came to 19 bases. Per germline, CDR1 KGHSH and CDR2 LQKENI. The CDR3 protein is CASSPDPGPPVTEAFF. The CDR3 DNA follows: TGTGCCAGCTCACCTGATCCAGGCCCTCCGGTGACTGAAGCTTTCTTT.

The chain employs TRBV6-5 and TRBJ2-5; D is uncertain. This CDR3 is built from 16 residues. Germline V gene sequence: CDR1 MNHEY, CDR2 SVGAGI. V was cut by 0 bases and J by 4 bases, with 15 bases left in between. The CDR3 DNA reads as TGTGCCAGCAGTTACTCGATCAGCGCCGTTCGAGAGACCCAGTACTTC. Protein sequence: CASSYSISAVRETQYF.

The chain uses TRBV9 and TRBJ2-1; TRBD2 might be the D (6 bases). Trimming removed 3 bases at V and 8 bases at J, with 15 bases between. The CDR3 is 14 amino acids. In germline, CDR1 is SGDLS, CDR2 YYNGEE. The CDR3 sequence: CASSEAGTRDEQFF. CDR3 nucleotide sequence: TGTGCCAGCAGCGAGGCGGGAACTAGGGATGAGCAGTTCTTC.

The rearrangement joins TRBV7-2 to TRBJ2-4, with 7 bases lining up with TRBD2. The CDR3 consists of 17 residues. Germline assignment: CDR1 SGHTA and CDR2 FQGNSA. V shed 5 bases, J shed 5 bases, and the junction held 15 bases outside the gene matches. CDR3 protein: CASSQLLTGGSENIQYF. The CDR3 nucleotides read TGTGCCAGCAGCCAACTCTTAACCGGGGGGTCAGAAAACATTCAGTACTTC.